This T cell receptor beta chain stems from a study of T cell clonality in common variable immunodeficiency. The repertoire was sequenced with immunoSEQ multiplex PCR; TCRdb's copy has only in-frame clones and lacks some. The repertoire consists of roughly 43,000 clones, none detected only once. This clone has a count of ten or more. Its antigen is undetermined. Regarding the study as a whole: T cell subpopulation sequencing would be needed to explain CVID clonality. TCRbeta clonality was increased in CVID versus healthy controls.

The receptor comes from a person aged 18 to 75 in good health. Sequenced: peripheral blood mononuclear cells.

Partial CDR3 DNA: TGTGCCAGTAGTGTCGGGTCGAGTCCTCGCGGTGGC. Amino acids: CASSVGSSPRGG. In full, the CDR3 is CASSVGSSPRGGYTF. This rearrangement joins TRBV19 to TRBJ1-2, with D uncertain. The read terminates 3 residues before the CDR3 end, so the remaining end is supplied by the germline J gene. V was cut by 5 bases and J by 7 bases, with 20 bases left in between. Germline CDR1 reads LNHDA; CDR2 reads SQIVND (reference sequence). The length of the CDR3 is 15 residues. Supplemented by reference TRBV19 and TRBJ1-2, the full variable domain reads DGGITQSPKYLFRKEGQNVTLSCEQNLNHDAMYWYRQDPGQGLRLIYYSQIVNDFQKGDIAEGYSVSREKKESFPLTVTSAQKNPTAFYLCASSVGSSPRGGYTFGSGTRLTVV.